This T cell receptor (beta chain) came from a study of blood T cells in healthy people across ages. General study results and limits: Significant beta diversity loss was already apparent by age approximately 37, declining roughly linearly.

There are many counts of this clonotype. As yet, its antigen is unknown. Mismatch with germline at one junction end may stem from a read error. CDR3 length equals 16 residues. CDR1 and CDR2 from the germline V gene are MGHRA and YSYEKL. It was with a sample-barcoded 5' primer and a J-beta primer mix that a second PCR of roughly 7 to 12 cycles was run. TCRdb re-called the 5' RACE reads through MiXCR, storing one row per CDR3 protein. The table shows some 1.6 million distinct CDR3 sequences, with roughly 30% occurring only once. The origin of this receptor is a woman aged 25 to 39 in good health. The genes are TRBV4-1 and TRBJ2-5; 10 bases line up with TRBD2. The specimen sequenced was blood. The CDR3 DNA follows: TGTGCCAGCAGCCAAGATCCAGCGGGGGGGCTGGAGACCCAGTACTTC. Its protein is CASSQDPAGGLETQYF.